This TCR beta chain is drawn from a study of blood T cell repertoires in COVID-19. Study as a whole: T cells, B-cell-depleted T cells, or PBMCs provided the cDNA or gDNA that served as material.

This clone appeared a few times. Germline V CDR1 and CDR2: SQVTM, ANQGSEA. This CDR3 has 13 residues. V lost 6 bases and J lost 4, with 15 bases in between. The data were produced by immunoSEQ multiplex PCR, yet TCRdb's version contains in-frame clones alone and is incomplete. This sample has roughly 200,000 clones, with about 80% found just once. The gene calls are TRBV29-1 and TRBJ1-2; D possibly corresponds to TRBD1 (6 bases). The sample was peripheral blood. The receptor comes from a man in his fifties or sixties with active or convalescent COVID-19. The CDR3 region is CSVSTGQSYGYTF. The CDR3 nucleotides read TGCAGCGTCTCGACTGGACAGAGCTATGGCTACACCTTC.